This paragraph reports one T cell receptor beta chain. The protocol was immunoSEQ multiplex PCR, while the TCRdb copy is restricted to in-frame clones and leaves out a portion. The top ten clones hold over 2% of a sample with about 130,000 clones, about 92% of them seen once. This CDR3 is built from 14 residues. Germline values: CDR1 SEHNR, CDR2 FQNEAQ (reference sequence). Between the trimmed V and J ends, which lost 5 bases and 11 bases, there was a span of 21 bases. This entry is derived from a study of control samples from healthy donors and cancer patients. Sequenced material: blood. V usage is TRBV7-9 and J usage is TRBJ1-1; possibly TRBD1 for D (5 bases). This TCR derives from a woman in her forties or fifties in good health. In DNA form, the CDR3 reads TGTGCCAGCAGCCCAAGAAGTGTAGGGGCCAGGGCTTTCTTT. It specifies CASSPRSVGARAFF. The variable domain in full, with the rest retrieved from reference TRBV7-9 and TRBJ1-1, is DTGVSQNPRHKITKRGQNVTFRCDPISEHNRLYWYRQTLGQGPEFLTYFQNEAQLEKSRLLSDRFSAERPKGSFSTLEIQRTEQGDSAMYLCASSPRSVGARAFFGQGTRLTVV.